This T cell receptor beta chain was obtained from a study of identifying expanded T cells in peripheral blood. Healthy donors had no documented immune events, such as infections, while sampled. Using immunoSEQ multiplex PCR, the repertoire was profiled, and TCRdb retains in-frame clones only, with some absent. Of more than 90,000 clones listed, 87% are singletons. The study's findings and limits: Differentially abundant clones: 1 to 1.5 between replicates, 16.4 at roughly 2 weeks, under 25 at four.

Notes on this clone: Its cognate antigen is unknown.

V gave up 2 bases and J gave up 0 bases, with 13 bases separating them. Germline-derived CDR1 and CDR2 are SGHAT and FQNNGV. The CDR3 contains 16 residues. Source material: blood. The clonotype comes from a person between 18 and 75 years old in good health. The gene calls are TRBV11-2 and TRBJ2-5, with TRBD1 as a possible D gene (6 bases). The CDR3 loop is CASSLPDSLYQETQYF. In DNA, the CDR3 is TGTGCCAGCAGCTTACCGGACAGCCTGTACCAAGAGACCCAGTACTTC. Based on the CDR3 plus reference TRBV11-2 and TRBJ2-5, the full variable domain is EAGVAQSPRYKIIEKRQSVAFWCNPISGHATLYWYQQILGQGPKLLIQFQNNGVVDDSQLPKDRFSAERLKGVDSTLKIQPAKLEDSAVYLCASSLPDSLYQETQYFGPGTRLLVL.